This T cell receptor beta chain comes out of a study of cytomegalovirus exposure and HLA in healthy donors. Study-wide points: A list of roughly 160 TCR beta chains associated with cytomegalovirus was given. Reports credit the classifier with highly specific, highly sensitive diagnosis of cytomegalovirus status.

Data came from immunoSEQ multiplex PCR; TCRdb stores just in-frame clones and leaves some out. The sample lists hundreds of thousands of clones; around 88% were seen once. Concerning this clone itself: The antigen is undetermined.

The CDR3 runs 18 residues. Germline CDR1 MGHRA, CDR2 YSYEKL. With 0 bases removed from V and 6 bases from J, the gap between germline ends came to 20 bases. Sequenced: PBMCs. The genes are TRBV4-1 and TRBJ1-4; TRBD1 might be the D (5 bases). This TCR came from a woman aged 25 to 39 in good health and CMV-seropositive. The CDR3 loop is CASSQDLSFGTWDEKLFF. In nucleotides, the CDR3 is TGCGCCAGCAGCCAAGATCTATCCTTCGGGACTTGGGATGAAAAACTGTTTTTT.